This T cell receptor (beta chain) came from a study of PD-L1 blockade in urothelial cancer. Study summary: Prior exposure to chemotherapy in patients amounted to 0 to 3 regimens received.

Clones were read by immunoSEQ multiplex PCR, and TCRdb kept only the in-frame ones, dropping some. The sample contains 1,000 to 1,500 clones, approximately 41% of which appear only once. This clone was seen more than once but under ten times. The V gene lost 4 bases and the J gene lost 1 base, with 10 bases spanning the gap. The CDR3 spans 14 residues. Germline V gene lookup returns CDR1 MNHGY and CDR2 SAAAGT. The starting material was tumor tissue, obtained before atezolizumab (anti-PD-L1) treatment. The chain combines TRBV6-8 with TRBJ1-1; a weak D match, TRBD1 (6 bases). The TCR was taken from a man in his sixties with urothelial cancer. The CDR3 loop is CASSFWGQNTEAFF. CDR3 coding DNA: TGTGCCAGCAGTTTTTGGGGGCAGAACACTGAAGCTTTCTTT.